This T cell receptor (beta chain) stems from a study of T-cell memory formation after mild COVID-19. Points from the study as a whole: The study found balanced CD4/CD8 in clones contracting day 15 to 85 and a CD4+ lean in later expanders.

In its sample, this clonotype was seen a few times. As yet, its antigen is unknown. Trimming pared 7 bases from V and 4 bases from J, leaving 19 bases between. This CDR3 is 15 amino acids long. Germline CDR1 reads MNHEY; CDR2 reads SVGAGI. TCRdb passed the 5' RACE reads through MiXCR, listing each CDR3 protein once. The sample comprises 110,000 or so distinct CDR3 sequences, around a fifth of which are singletons, and approximately 40% rests with the top ten. Sequencing input: PBMCs or a T cell subset sorted from them (not recorded which). The gene calls are TRBV6-5 and TRBJ2-5, with a weak D call TRBD1 (5 bases). The TCR originated in a man aged 18 to 30 who had mild COVID-19 (a few samples of this study predate the infection). Cell type and time point are not known. CDR3 amino acids: CASTPTPRVLETQYF. The CDR3 coding sequence is TGTGCCAGCACCCCGACCCCCAGGGTCCTAGAGACCCAGTACTTC.